The clone carrying this T cell receptor (beta chain) was observed a handful of times. Its antigen is not known. Other DNA sequences within the sample encode an identical CDR3. This record comes from a study of Ad26.COV2.S vaccination and SARS-CoV-2 variants. Clones were read by immunoSEQ multiplex PCR, and TCRdb kept only the in-frame ones, dropping some. The table records about 320,000 clones, approximately 86% of them present only once. Study-wide findings and caveats: Whether participants received vaccine or placebo, their non-spike TCR breadth was similar.

The treatment: 19 received Ad26.COV2.S at low or high dose, single or two shots; roughly 5 received placebo; per-sample allocation not given. Repertoires come from day 63 after the first vaccine or placebo injection. Losses at the gene ends were 6 bases for V and 1 base for J; bases not matched to a gene: 2. The CDR3 has 14 residues. Germline lookup yields CDR1 SNHLY and CDR2 FYNNEI. The chain carries TRBV2 and TRBJ1-5, with 8 bases aligning to TRBD1. The sample was peripheral blood, taken in a trial of Ad26.COV2.S vaccine versus placebo. This TCR was sampled from a person between 18 and 65 years old who received the Ad26.COV2.S COVID-19 vaccine or a placebo. CDR3 protein: CASRDRVSNQPQHF. The DNA of the CDR3 is TGTGCCAGCAGGGACAGGGTAAGCAATCAGCCCCAGCATTTT. The full variable domain, in which reference TRBV2 and TRBJ1-5 provide the parts outside the CDR3, is EPEVTQTPSHQVTQMGQEVILRCVPISNHLYFYWYRQILGQKVEFLVSFYNNEISEKSEIFDDQFSVERPDGSNFTLKIRSTKLEDSAMYFCASRDRVSNQPQHFGDGTRLSIL.